This TCR beta chain was recorded in a study of blood T cell repertoires in COVID-19. Overall study context: There were acute and convalescent COVID-19 samples, and they came from the United States, Italy and Spain. T cells, B-cell-depleted T cells, or PBMCs supplied cDNA or gDNA.

Authors' processing steps: Nucleated cell counts were estimated from reference gene primer amplification. Repertoires were generated with immunoSEQ multiplex PCR, while TCRdb's copy carries only in-frame clones and drops some. D and trimming were read from the DNA, whereas the V and J calls and clone size are those reported in that table. This sample carries more than 450,000 clones, about 85% of them seen once, and the ten largest clones take around 0.64%. CDR3 size: 13 residues. Germline CDR1 reads LNHDA; CDR2 reads SQIVND (reference sequence). The V and J ends lost 3 bases and 3 bases respectively, with 8 bases between them.

This TCR was sampled from a woman aged 18-29 years who had recovered from COVID-19. Material for sequencing was PBMCs or T cells enriched from blood (not recorded which). J is TRBJ1-1 and V is TRBV19; D unclear. Here the CDR3 DNA reads TGTGCCAGTAGTATTTCAGATGACACTGAAGCTTTCTTT. Encoded protein: CASSISDDTEAFF.